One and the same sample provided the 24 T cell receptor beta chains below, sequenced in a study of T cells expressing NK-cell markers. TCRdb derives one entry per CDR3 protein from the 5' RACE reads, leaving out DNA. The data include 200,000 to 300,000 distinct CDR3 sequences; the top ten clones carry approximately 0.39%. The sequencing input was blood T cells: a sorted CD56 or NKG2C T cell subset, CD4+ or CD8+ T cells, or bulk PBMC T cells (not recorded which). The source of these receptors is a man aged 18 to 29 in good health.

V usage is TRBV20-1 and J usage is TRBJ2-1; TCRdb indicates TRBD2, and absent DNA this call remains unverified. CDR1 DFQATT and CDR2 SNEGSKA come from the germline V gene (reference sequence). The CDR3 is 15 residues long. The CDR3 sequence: CSASSSSGSSRGQFF.

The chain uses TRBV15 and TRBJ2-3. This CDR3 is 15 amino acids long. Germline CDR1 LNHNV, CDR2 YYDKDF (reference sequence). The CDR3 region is CATSRDGPVGDTQYF. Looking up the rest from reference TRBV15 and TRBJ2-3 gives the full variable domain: DAMVIQNPRYQVTQFGKPVTLSCSQTLNHNVMYWYQQKSSQAPKLLFHYYDKDFNNEADTPDNFQSRRPNTSFCFLDIRSPGLGDTAMYLCATSRDGPVGDTQYFGPGTRLTVL.

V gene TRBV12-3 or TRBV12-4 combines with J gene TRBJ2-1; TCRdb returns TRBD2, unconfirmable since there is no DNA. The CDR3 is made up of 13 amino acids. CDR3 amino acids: CARQGLVYNEQFF.

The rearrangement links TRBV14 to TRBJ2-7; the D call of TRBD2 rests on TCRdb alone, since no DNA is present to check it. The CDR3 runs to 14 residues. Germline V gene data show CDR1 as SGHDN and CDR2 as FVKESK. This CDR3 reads CASSQGPGGYEQYF.

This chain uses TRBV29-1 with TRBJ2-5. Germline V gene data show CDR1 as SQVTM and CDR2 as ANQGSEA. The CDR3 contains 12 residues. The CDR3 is CSVEVPAETQYF.

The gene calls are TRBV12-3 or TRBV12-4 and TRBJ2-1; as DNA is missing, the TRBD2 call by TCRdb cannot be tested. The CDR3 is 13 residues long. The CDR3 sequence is CASSPGLGDEQFF.

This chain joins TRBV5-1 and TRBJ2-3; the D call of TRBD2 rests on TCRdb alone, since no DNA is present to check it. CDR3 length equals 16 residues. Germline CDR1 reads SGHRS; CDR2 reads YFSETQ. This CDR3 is CASSPTGTRGTDTQYF.

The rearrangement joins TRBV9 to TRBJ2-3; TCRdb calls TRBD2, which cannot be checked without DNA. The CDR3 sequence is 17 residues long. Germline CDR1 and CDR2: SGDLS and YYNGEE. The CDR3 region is CASSVVGPARKTDTQYF.

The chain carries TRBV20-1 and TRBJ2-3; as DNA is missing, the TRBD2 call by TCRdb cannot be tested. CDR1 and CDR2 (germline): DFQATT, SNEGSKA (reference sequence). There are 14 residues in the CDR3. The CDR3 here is CSASSGSRTDTQYF.

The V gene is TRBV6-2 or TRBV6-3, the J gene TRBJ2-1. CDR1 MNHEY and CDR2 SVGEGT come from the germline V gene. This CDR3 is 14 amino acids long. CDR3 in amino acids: CASSRYSLRDEQFF.

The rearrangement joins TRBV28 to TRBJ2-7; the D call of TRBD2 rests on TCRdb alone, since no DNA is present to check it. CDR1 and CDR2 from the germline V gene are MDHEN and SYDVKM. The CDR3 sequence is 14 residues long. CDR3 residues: CASSRDLRQYEQYF.

This CDR3 is CSGGKDRYEQYF. This chain links TRBV29-1 with TRBJ2-7; TCRdb proposes TRBD1, but this gene call is untestable without DNA. CDR1 SQVTM and CDR2 ANQGSEA come from the germline V gene. The CDR3 contains 12 residues.

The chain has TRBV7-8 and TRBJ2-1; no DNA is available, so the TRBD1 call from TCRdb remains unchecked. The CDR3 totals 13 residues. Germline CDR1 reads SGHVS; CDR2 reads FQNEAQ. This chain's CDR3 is CASSVDRLHEQFF.

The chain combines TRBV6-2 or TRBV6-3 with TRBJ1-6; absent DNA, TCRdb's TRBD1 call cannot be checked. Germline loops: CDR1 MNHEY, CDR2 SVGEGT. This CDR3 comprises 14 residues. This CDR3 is CASSFRETFSPLHF.

The chain's CDR3 is CSAPDKSSYNSPLHF. The J gene is TRBJ1-6, the V gene TRBV20-1; there is no DNA to check the TCRdb D call of TRBD1. CDR1 is DFQATT and CDR2 is SNEGSKA in the germline V gene (reference sequence). The length of the CDR3 is 15 residues.

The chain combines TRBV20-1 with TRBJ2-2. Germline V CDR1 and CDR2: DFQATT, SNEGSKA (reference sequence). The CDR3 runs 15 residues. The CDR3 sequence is CSARDLARNTGELFF.

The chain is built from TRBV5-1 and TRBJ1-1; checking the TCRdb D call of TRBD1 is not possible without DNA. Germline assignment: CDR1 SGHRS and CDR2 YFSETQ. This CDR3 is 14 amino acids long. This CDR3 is CASSLEQGYTEAFF.

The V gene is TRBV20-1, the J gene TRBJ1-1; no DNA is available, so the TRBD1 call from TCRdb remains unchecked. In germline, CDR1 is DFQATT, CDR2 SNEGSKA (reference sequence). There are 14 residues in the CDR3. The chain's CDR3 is CSAVTGEVRTEAFF.

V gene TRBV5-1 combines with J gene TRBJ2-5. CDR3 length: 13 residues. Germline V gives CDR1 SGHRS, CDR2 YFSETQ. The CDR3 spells CASSHTGTETQYF.

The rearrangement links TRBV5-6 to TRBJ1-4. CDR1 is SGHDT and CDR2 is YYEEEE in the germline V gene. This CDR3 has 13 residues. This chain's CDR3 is CASNTATNEKLFF.

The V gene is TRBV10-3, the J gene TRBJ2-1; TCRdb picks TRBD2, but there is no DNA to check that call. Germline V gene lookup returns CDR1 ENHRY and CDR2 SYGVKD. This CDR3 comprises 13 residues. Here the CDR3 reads CAHGWGLAEEQFF.

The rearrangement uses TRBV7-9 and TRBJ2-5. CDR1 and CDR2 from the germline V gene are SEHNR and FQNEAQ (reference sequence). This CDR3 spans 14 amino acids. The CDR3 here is CASSFSRSKETQYF.

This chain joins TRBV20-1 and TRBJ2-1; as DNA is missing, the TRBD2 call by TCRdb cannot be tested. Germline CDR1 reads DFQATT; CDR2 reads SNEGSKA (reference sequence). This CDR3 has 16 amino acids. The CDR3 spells CSARVGSSGSGNEQFF.

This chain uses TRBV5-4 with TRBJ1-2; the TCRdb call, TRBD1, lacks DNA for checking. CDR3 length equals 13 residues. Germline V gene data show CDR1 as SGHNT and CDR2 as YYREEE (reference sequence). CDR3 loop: CASSLKDSYGYTF.